These 18 T cell receptor beta chains were sequenced from one sample in a study of blood T cell repertoires in COVID-19 (dated by TCRdb to about 2020). The library came from the immunoSEQ multiplex PCR assay. Drawn from immuneACCESS, this table holds only the in-frame rearrangements with V and J called that TCRdb kept. Clones are partly lost; checked studies trace under half to an unresolved V gene and leave the rest unexplained. For this sample the table gives fewer than 120,000 clones, of which around 76% were detected only once. The biggest ten clones account for around 4% of the sample. Sequencing was done on a sample of peripheral blood. These receptors were collected from an elderly woman with acute or convalescent COVID-19.

This chain connects TRBV2 to TRBJ1-2; D is undetermined. The CDR3 is made up of 14 amino acids. Trimming took off 4 bases at V and 4 bases at J, with 13 bases between the two ends. Germline V gene data show CDR1 as SNHLY and CDR2 as FYNNEI. CDR3 protein: CASSASEGAYGYTF. The CDR3 DNA follows: TGTGCCAGCAGTGCGTCGGAGGGAGCCTATGGCTACACCTTC.

The chain couples TRBV6-6 to TRBJ1-5, with D maybe TRBD1 (6 bases). This CDR3 comprises 19 residues. Per the germline V gene, CDR1 is MNHNY and CDR2 is SVGAGI (reference sequence). V was clipped by 6 bases and J by 4 bases, with 28 bases between them. The CDR3 region has the DNA TGTGCCAGCAGCCGACGGGGATCCCCCGGACAGCTGTTAAATCAGCCCCAGCATTTT. Its translation is CASSRRGSPGQLLNQPQHF.

This clone was seen once. The rearrangement links TRBV7-2 to TRBJ1-5; D uncertain. Germline V lookup: CDR1 SGHTA, CDR2 FQGNSA. Trimming pared 1 base from V and 5 bases from J, leaving 12 bases between. The CDR3 spans 15 residues. The CDR3 nucleotides read TGTGCCAGCAGCTTAGGAGGGAACCAGTATCAGCCCCAGCATTTT. It is translated as CASSLGGNQYQPQHF.

This clone has only one observation. V is TRBV3-1 (or the pseudogene TRBV3-2) and J is TRBJ2-5; 7 bases agree with TRBD2. The CDR3 extends over 16 amino acids. With V trimmed by 1 base and J by 0 bases, 5 bases remained unmatched. Per germline, CDR1 LGHDT and CDR2 YNNKEL (reference sequence). For the CDR3, the DNA is TGTGCCAGCAGCCAAGGCGTGGGAGGGTACCAAGAGACCCAGTACTTC. This codes for CASSQGVGGYQETQYF.

This chain uses TRBV5-1 with TRBJ1-2, with 9 positions matching TRBD1. Germline V gene lookup returns CDR1 SGHRS and CDR2 YFSETQ. This CDR3 comprises 14 residues. V trimming: 4 bases; J trimming: 8 bases; junction bases outside the gene matches: 9. The CDR3 loop is CASSVPQGAGGYTF. CDR3 in DNA: TGCGCCAGCAGCGTACCACAGGGGGCGGGAGGCTACACCTTC. The full variable domain, its missing parts supplied by reference TRBV5-1 and TRBJ1-2, is KAGVTQTPRYLIKTRGQQVTLSCSPISGHRSVSWYQQTPGQGLQFLFEYFSETQRNKGNFPGRFSGRQFSNSRSEMNVSTLELGDSALYLCASSVPQGAGGYTFGSGTRLTVV.

The rearrangement joins TRBV7-7 to TRBJ2-1; TRBD1 matches at 8 bases. Germline-derived CDR1 and CDR2 are SSHAT and FNYEAQ (reference sequence). There are 13 residues in the CDR3. V lost 1 base to trimming and J lost 9 bases; unmatched junction nucleotides: 2. Written as DNA, the CDR3 is TGTGCCAGCAGCTTAGAACAGGGGGGTGAGCAGTTCTTC. Translated, it gives CASSLEQGGEQFF.

The chain combines TRBV6-5 with TRBJ2-7; possibly TRBD1 for D (5 bases). V was pared by 6 bases and J by 3 bases, with 18 bases between. In germline, CDR1 is MNHEY, CDR2 SVGAGI. The CDR3 totals 15 residues. The CDR3 protein is CASSVVGQALYEQYF. The DNA of the CDR3 is TGTGCCAGCAGCGTTGTGGGGCAGGCACTCTACGAGCAGTACTTC.

The V call is TRBV18, the J call TRBJ2-3; 8 bases agree with TRBD2. Germline-derived CDR1 and CDR2 are KGHSH and LQKENI. The CDR3 consists of 15 residues. Germline trimming cut 3 bases from V and 6 bases from J; bases unmatched to any gene: 8. CDR3 coding DNA: TGTGCCAGCTCACCGAGCGGGAGCGGGTCCGATACGCAGTATTTT. It specifies CASSPSGSGSDTQYF.

This sequence joins TRBV7-6 and TRBJ2-6; D gene ambiguous. CDR1 and CDR2 (germline): SGHVS, FNYEAQ. Trimming stripped 1 base from V and 1 base from J, with 5 bases between. The CDR3 runs to 15 residues. The CDR3 loop reads CASSLVLSGANVLTF. CDR3 bases: TGTGCCAGCAGCTTAGTATTGTCTGGGGCCAACGTCCTGACTTTC.

The chain carries TRBV5-4 and TRBJ2-3; 12 bases are a match to TRBD2. Per germline, CDR1 SGHNT and CDR2 YYREEE (reference sequence). Trimming removed 3 bases from V and 4 bases from J; junction bases left unmatched: 6. The CDR3 length is 16 residues. This chain's CDR3 is CASSSTLAGGPDTQYF. The CDR3 DNA sequence: TGTGCCAGCAGCTCAACTCTAGCGGGGGGGCCAGATACGCAGTATTTT.

The chain combines TRBV5-1 with TRBJ1-1; D call uncertain. CDR3 length: 13 amino acids. Germline V CDR1 and CDR2: SGHRS, YFSETQ. V was pared by 5 bases and J by 7 bases, with 15 bases between. CDR3 DNA: TGCGCCAGCAGAATGTCGGGATCCGATGAAGCTTTCTTT. Its protein is CASRMSGSDEAFF.

The chain joins TRBV28 to TRBJ1-4; possibly TRBD1 for D (5 bases). Germline values: CDR1 MDHEN, CDR2 SYDVKM. Trimming stripped 1 base from V and 0 bases from J, with 9 bases between. This CDR3 has 16 amino acids. In DNA, the CDR3 is TGTGCCAGCAGTTTATCGGGGGTTTCAACTAATGAAAAACTGTTTTTT. This translates into CASSLSGVSTNEKLFF.

The rearrangement joins TRBV28 to TRBJ2-4, with D possibly being TRBD2 (6 bases). Germline-derived CDR1 and CDR2 are MDHEN and SYDVKM. V lost 4 bases to trimming and J lost 15 bases, with 16 bases between them. There are 12 residues in the CDR3. The CDR3 spells CASSSNLAPSYF. For the CDR3, the DNA is TGTGCCAGCAGTTCAAATCTAGCGCCCTCGTACTTC.

This clone has just one count. The chain links TRBV18 to TRBJ1-3; unclear D gene. Germline V gene lookup returns CDR1 KGHSH and CDR2 LQKENI. CDR3 length: 16 residues. The V end lost 0 bases, the J end lost 3 bases, and 12 bases lay between the germline ends. In nucleotides, the CDR3 is TGTGCCAGCTCACCACCCAGTTTATATATTGGAAACACCATATATTTT. Residues: CASSPPSLYIGNTIYF.

This clone showed up just a few times. The genes are TRBV2 and TRBJ1-2, with D unresolved. Looked up from germline, CDR1 is SNHLY and CDR2 is FYNNEI. The V gene lost 6 bases and the J gene lost 0 bases, with 14 bases spanning the gap. The CDR3 covers 15 residues. CDR3 amino acids: CASRVVESSNYGYTF. CDR3 coding DNA: TGTGCCAGCAGGGTGGTGGAGAGCTCTAACTATGGCTACACCTTC.

The genes are TRBV4-3 and TRBJ2-7; 10 bases are shared with TRBD2. The CDR3 sequence is 15 residues long. Germline CDR1 and CDR2: LGHNA and YSLEER. Unmatched junction bases numbered 9, after V lost 5 bases and J lost 5 bases. The CDR3 protein is CASSEGGLAYHEQYF. CDR3 in DNA: TGCGCCAGCAGCGAGGGGGGACTAGCGTACCACGAGCAGTACTTC.

The rearrangement uses TRBV5-1 and TRBJ1-5; 8 bases fit TRBD1. With V trimmed by 2 bases and J by 7 bases, 8 bases remained unmatched. Germline V CDR1 and CDR2: SGHRS, YFSETQ. This CDR3 region has 15 residues. The CDR3 DNA is TGCGCCAGCAGCTTTGACGCAGGGGGCGGACAGCCCCAGCATTTT. Amino acids: CASSFDAGGGQPQHF.

The chain joins TRBV29-1 to TRBJ1-4; D possibly corresponds to TRBD1 (5 bases). Germline CDR1 is SQVTM and CDR2 is ANQGSEA. Trimming took 6 bases from V and 6 from J, leaving 14 bases between them. The CDR3 is 13 amino acids. CDR3 coding DNA: TGCAGCGTCGTAAGGGGTGTGGATGAAAAACTGTTTTTT. Its translation: CSVVRGVDEKLFF.